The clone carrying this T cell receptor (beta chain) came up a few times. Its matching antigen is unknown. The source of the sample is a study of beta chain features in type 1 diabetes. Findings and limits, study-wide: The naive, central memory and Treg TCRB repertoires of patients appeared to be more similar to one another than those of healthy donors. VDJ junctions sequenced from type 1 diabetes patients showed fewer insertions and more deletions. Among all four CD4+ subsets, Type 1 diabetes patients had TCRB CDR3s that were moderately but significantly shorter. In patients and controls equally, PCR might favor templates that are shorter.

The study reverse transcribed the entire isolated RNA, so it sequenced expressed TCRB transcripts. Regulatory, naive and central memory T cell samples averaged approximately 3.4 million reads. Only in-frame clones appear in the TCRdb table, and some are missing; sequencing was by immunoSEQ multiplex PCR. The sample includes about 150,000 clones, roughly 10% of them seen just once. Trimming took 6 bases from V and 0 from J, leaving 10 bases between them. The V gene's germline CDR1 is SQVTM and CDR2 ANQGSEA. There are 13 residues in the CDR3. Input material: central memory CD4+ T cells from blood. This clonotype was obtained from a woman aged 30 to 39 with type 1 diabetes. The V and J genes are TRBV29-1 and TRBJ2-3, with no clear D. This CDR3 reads CSVPTPSTDTQYF. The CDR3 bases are TGCAGCGTCCCAACACCTAGCACAGATACGCAGTATTTT.